This T cell receptor (beta chain) originates from a study of blood T cell repertoires in COVID-19. The wider study: Material from acute and convalescent COVID-19 was sourced from the United States, Italy and Spain. PBMCs, B-cell-depleted T cells, or T cells were the source of the cDNA or gDNA that made up the material.

The CDR3 sequence is 14 residues long. CDR1 and CDR2 from the germline V gene are SGHRS and YFSETQ. Trimming removed 4 bases from V and 2 bases from J; junction bases left unmatched: 5. In the authors' workflow: For nucleated cells, counts were estimated from reference gene primer amplification. Repertoires were generated with immunoSEQ multiplex PCR, while TCRdb's copy carries only in-frame clones and drops some. The D gene and trimming were derived from the DNA, and the V and J assignments and clone size from that table. Of hundreds of thousands of clones listed, approximately 81% were seen once; the top ten hold about 3.6%.

The chain employs TRBV5-1 and TRBJ2-7, with 8 bases matching TRBD2. Sequences were obtained from peripheral blood. The receptor was derived from a woman aged 80 or over with acute or convalescent COVID-19. CDR3 region: CASSPGAGAYEQYF. In DNA form, the CDR3 reads TGCGCCAGCAGCCCGGGAGCGGGGGCCTACGAGCAGTACTTC.